Following are 8 T cell receptor beta chains from one sample sequenced in a study of Graves' ophthalmopathy and Graves' hyperthyroidism (dated by TCRdb to 2016 to 2019). The sequencer was an Illumina HiSeq 2000. For repertoire sequencing, the TCR beta CDR3 regions were amplified from RNA transcripts. HTBI primers and the Qiagen OneStep RT-PCR kit were used in a first-round RT-PCR, which was followed by a second-round multiplex PCR, size selection and purification. In TCRdb, the public reads were trimmed at Q25 with fastp and aligned with MiXCR, with productive beta chains retained. Each CDR3 protein appears once, grouped with its most common genes and DNA. In all, the sample holds roughly 610,000 distinct CDR3 sequences, and approximately 21% of those were seen once. The ten largest clones take up approximately 6.5% of the sample. Sequencing was done on a sample of peripheral blood. The receptors stem from a woman between 18 and 29 years old with stable Graves' hyperthyroidism. Some clones in this sample may be carry-over from other donors' samples. Donor details come from another sample of the same person, matched by shared clones.

This clonotype has a count of ten or more. The chain recombines TRBV4-2 with TRBJ2-5; D unresolved. Between the trimmed V and J ends, which lost 4 bases and 2 bases, there was a span of 8 bases. The length of the CDR3 is 13 residues. CDR1 LGHNA and CDR2 YNFKEQ come from the germline V gene. The CDR3 nucleotides read TGTGCCAGCAGCCTGGAGACTCAAGAGACCCAGTACTTC. Encoded protein: CASSLETQETQYF.

This clonotype was observed many times. The chain couples TRBV12-3 or TRBV12-4 to TRBJ1-2; 9 bases line up with TRBD1. The V and J ends lost 7 bases and 1 base, in that order; junction bases with no gene match: 4. The CDR3 covers 14 residues. CDR3 nucleotide sequence: TGTGCCAGCACCCTGACAGGGGGTAACTATGGCTACACCTTC. It yields the protein CASTLTGGNYGYTF.

Points on this clonotype: An end of the junction differs from the germline gene, which may be a read error. V is TRBV4-1 and J is TRBJ1-2; 10 bases line up with TRBD1. The CDR3 extends over 15 amino acids. CDR1 is MGHRA, CDR2 YSYEKL, per germline. The CDR3 coding sequence is TGCGCCAGCAGCCTTCGGACAGGGGGGTACTATGGTTACACCTTC. Protein: CASSLRTGGYYGYTF.

The sample holds many counts of this clonotype. The V and J genes are TRBV6-5 and TRBJ1-1; no clear D. This CDR3 is built from 12 residues. Trimming took 4 bases from V and 8 from J, leaving 11 bases between them. Germline CDR1 MNHEY, CDR2 SVGAGI. The CDR3 protein is CASSSPTVEAFF. CDR3 bases: TGTGCCAGCAGTTCCCCGACTGTGGAAGCTTTCTTT.

The sample holds many counts of this clonotype. This chain joins TRBV12-3 or TRBV12-4 and TRBJ1-1; D perhaps matches TRBD1 (5 bases). The germline V and J ends were trimmed by 3 bases and 9 bases, with 17 bases remaining between them. The CDR3 covers 14 residues. The CDR3, as DNA: TGTGCCAGCAGTTTCCCGGCAGGGAGGGCCCAAGCTTTCTTT. Protein: CASSFPAGRAQAFF.

This chain joins TRBV6-1 and TRBJ1-5; D is ambiguous. CDR3 length equals 13 residues. Between the trimmed V and J ends, which lost 4 bases and 8 bases, there was a span of 12 bases. Per the germline V gene, CDR1 is MNHNS and CDR2 is SASEGT. The CDR3 DNA reads TGTGCCAGCAGTGCCATCGACGAGAAGCCCCAGCATTTT. Protein: CASSAIDEKPQHF.

J is TRBJ1-2 and V is TRBV5-5; 8 bases are a match to TRBD1. The length of the CDR3 is 16 residues. Per germline, CDR1 SGHKS and CDR2 YYEKEE (reference sequence). With 2 bases clipped from V and 8 bases from J, the junction kept 14 bases outside the gene matches. The CDR3 DNA reads TGTGCCAGCAGCTTCGGGACAGGACCGCCAATTGTCGGCTACACCTTC. Translating it yields CASSFGTGPPIVGYTF.

This clonotype was counted at least ten times. The chain uses TRBV20-1 and TRBJ2-5, with D possibly being TRBD2 (6 bases). The CDR3 totals 15 residues. The germline V and J ends were trimmed by 4 bases and 7 bases, with 22 bases remaining between them. Germline assignment: CDR1 DFQATT and CDR2 SNEGSKA (reference sequence). The CDR3 region is CSATTFGPTGATQYF. CDR3 nucleotides: TGCAGTGCTACAACTTTCGGGCCCACGGGAGCGACCCAGTACTTC.